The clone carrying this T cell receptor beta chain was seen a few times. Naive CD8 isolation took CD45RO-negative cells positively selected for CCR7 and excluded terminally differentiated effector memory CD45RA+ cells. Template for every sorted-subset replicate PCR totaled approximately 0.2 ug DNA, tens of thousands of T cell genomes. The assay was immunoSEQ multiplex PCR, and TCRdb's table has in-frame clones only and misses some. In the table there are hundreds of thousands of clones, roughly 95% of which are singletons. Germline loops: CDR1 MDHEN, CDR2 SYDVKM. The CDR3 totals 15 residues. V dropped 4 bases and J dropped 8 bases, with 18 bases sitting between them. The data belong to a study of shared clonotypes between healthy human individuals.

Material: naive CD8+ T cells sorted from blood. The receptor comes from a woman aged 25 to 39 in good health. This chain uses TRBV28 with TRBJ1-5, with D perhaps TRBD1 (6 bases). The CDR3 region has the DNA TGTGCCAGCAGTTCGGGGGGCCTCAGGGGCGAGCCCCAGCATTTT. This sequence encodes CASSSGGLRGEPQHF.